This TCR beta chain came from a study of T cells in localized non-small cell lung cancer (TCRdb year 2020). Turning to the overall study: The study analyzed T cell repertoires of a few hundred early-stage NSCLC patients, comparing tumors and uninvolved tumor-adjacent lungs. All 240 or so NSCLC patients in the cohort were treatment-naive and had localized lung tumors that were resected. The mean age of the NSCLC patients was 60 to 85 years, with about 120 men and about a hundred women. Broader findings and caveats from the paper: Uninvolved tumor-adjacent lung showed the highest T cell clonality, higher than tumor, which suggests more focused antigenic responses in the adjacent lung. Since the design was exploratory, TCR variables were selected using unadjusted p-values with no false-discovery rate correction. Longer overall survival was associated with higher T cell density in blood, whereas shorter survival was associated with higher clonality in adjacent lung. Of the top 100 tumor clones, a median of approximately 60 were detected in paired uninvolved adjacent lung; approximately 28 were also among that lung's top 100. Because multi-region tumor sequencing was not performed, intratumor heterogeneity could not be ruled out.

V trim: 8 bases; J trim: 7 bases; unmatched bases: 6. The CDR3 measures 13 amino acids from cysteine to phenylalanine. The DNA shown is the 39-base CDR3, in frame from base 1. For CDR1 and CDR2, the germline V gene (reference sequence) lists LNHDA and SQIVND. Concerning this clone: Its antigen remains undetermined. Base quality data are lacking; no much larger clone is found one base away.

At diagnosis, tumor, uninvolved tumor-adjacent lung and peripheral blood were collected and then preserved as a mix of FFPE and fresh-frozen material. For TCR repertoire profiling, blood samples were analyzed as peripheral blood mononuclear cells. The immunoSEQ Assay was used to sequence TCR beta CDR3 regions from DNA. As for how the authors treated the data: To compute T cell density, TCR beta template counts were normalized to usable DNA, which was estimated by amplifying housekeeping genes. The preseqR package was used to estimate richness by extrapolating to 400,000 templates for PBMC samples and to 120,000 templates for tissue samples. Clonality was taken to be one minus Pielou's evenness. To identify tissue-enriched TCRs, differential abundance testing was run on productive amino-acid clonotypes with a minimum total count of 5 and an alpha of 0.1. The Jaccard Index and the Morisita Overlap Index were used to quantify repertoire overlap between compartments. GLIPH clustered TCR beta CDR3s with public tetramer-defined viral CDR3s; viral motifs required at least three viral sequences plus V-gene enrichment. TCRdb's version of the immuneACCESS table is confined to in-frame rearrangements and falls short of the full clone set. An unresolved V gene accounts for under half of the shortfall where checked; the remainder is of unknown origin. V, J and clone size reflect that table, while D and trimming were determined from the DNA. This sample has roughly 76,000 clones in its table, and about three quarters of those were observed once. The top ten clones comprise 15% to 20% of the sample.

The receptor chain draws on TRBV19 and TRBJ2-1, with TRBD1 identical over 9 junction bases. The sample consisted of PBMCs, taken before any cancer treatment. The TCR comes from a man aged 35 to 69 with stage II squamous cell lung carcinoma. The CDR3 region reads CASRDREMNEQFF. The nucleotide sequence reads TGTGCCAGTCGGGACAGGGAGATGAATGAGCAGTTCTTC.